This record covers a single T cell receptor (beta chain). Its antigen is as yet unknown. The data are from a study of identical twins. Study results and limitations: Models underestimated out-of-frame TCR alpha sharing in monozygotic twins. Within beta out-of-frame sequences, the excess sharing observed between twins was weaker. High-abundance cord blood beta clonotypes had fewer insertions; memory repertoires showed none.

V was shortened by 5 bases and J by 2 bases, with 10 bases between the two germline ends. The CDR3 sequence is 12 residues long. Germline CDR1 SQVTM, CDR2 ANQGSEA. Via MiXCR, TCRdb re-called the 5' RACE reads, giving one row per CDR3 protein. The sample has 300,000 to 400,000 distinct CDR3 sequences; roughly an eighth are singletons. This sample also belongs to another study, concerning yellow fever vaccine responses in identical twins.

The sequenced sample was CD8+ T cells sorted from blood. The chain uses TRBV29-1 and TRBJ2-7; TRBD1 is a possible D gene (6 bases). The sequence was obtained from a woman between 18 and 29 years old in good health. The CDR3 protein is CSVPRGTYEQYF. Written as DNA, the CDR3 is TGCAGCGTTCCCAGGGGTACCTACGAGCAGTACTTC.